What follows are 8 T cell receptor beta chains derived from one specimen sequenced in a study of T cells after yellow fever vaccination. TCRdb processed the 5' RACE reads anew with MiXCR; each CDR3 protein has one entry. The sample lists just under 600,000 distinct CDR3 sequences, 13% occurring once. The sequencing used PBMCs, collected on the day of the yellow fever booster vaccination. These TCRs come from a man aged 25-45 years who received the YFV17D yellow fever vaccine.

This clonotype was recorded a few times. The V and J genes are TRBV5-1 and TRBJ2-1; the match to TRBD2 covers 7 bases. CDR3 length: 16 residues. V dropped 3 bases and J dropped 2; count of bases not matched to a gene: 8. CDR1 and CDR2 (germline): SGHRS, YFSETQ. The DNA of the CDR3 is TGCGCCAGCAGCTCCCATCTAGCGGCTGCCTACAATGAGCAGTTCTTC. Protein product: CASSSHLAAAYNEQFF.

This clonotype was counted only a few times. The chain recombines TRBV9 with TRBJ2-1; D is undetermined. The V end was cut by 0 bases, the J end by 5 bases, with 15 bases between. Germline V gene data show CDR1 as SGDLS and CDR2 as YYNGEE. CDR3 length: 16 amino acids. The chain's CDR3 is CASSVEGWSQNNEQFF. CDR3 nucleotide sequence: TGTGCCAGCAGCGTAGAGGGTTGGAGTCAGAACAATGAGCAGTTCTTC. Full variable domain (outside the CDR3, taken from reference TRBV9 and TRBJ2-1): DSGVTQTPKHLITATGQRVTLRCSPRSGDLSVYWYQQSLDQGLQFLIQYYNGEERAKGNILERFSAQQFPDLHSELNLSSLELGDSALYFCASSVEGWSQNNEQFFGPGTRLTVL.

This clonotype showed up just a few times. This chain joins TRBV2 and TRBJ1-5; no definite D call. The germline V gene encodes CDR1 SNHLY and CDR2 FYNNEI. CDR3 length equals 13 residues. The germline V and J ends were trimmed by 7 bases and 1 base, with 8 bases remaining between them. CDR3 region: CASMGWSNQPQHF. The CDR3 region has the DNA TGTGCCAGCATGGGCTGGAGCAATCAGCCCCAGCATTTT.

This clonotype was observed many times. The CDR3: CASSLLGQNTEAFF. Written as DNA, the CDR3 is TGTGCCAGCAGCTTGCTGGGCCAGAACACTGAAGCTTTCTTT. The chain carries TRBV5-6 and TRBJ1-1; D remains ambiguous. The CDR3 contains 14 residues. Trimming took off 1 base at V and 1 base at J, with 8 bases between the two ends. Germline loops: CDR1 SGHDT, CDR2 YYEEEE.

This clonotype was seen a few times. The V and J genes are TRBV5-1 and TRBJ1-4, with a weak D call TRBD1 (6 bases). The CDR3 consists of 15 residues. Germline values: CDR1 SGHRS, CDR2 YFSETQ. Trimming removed 0 bases at V and 8 bases at J, with 14 bases between. The CDR3 sequence is CASSLGGRGEEKLFF. As DNA, the CDR3 is TGCGCCAGCAGCTTGGGAGGCAGGGGAGAAGAAAAACTGTTTTTT.

V is TRBV6-5 and J is TRBJ2-1, with 13 bases matching TRBD2. The J segment lost 8 bases and the V segment lost 2 bases, leaving 12 bases of the junction unmatched. The CDR3 has 18 residues. The germline V gene encodes CDR1 MNHEY and CDR2 SVGAGI. CDR3 in amino acids: CASSYPPSTSGRVDEQFF. Here the CDR3 DNA reads TGTGCCAGCAGTTACCCCCCATCTACTAGCGGGAGGGTGGATGAGCAGTTCTTC.

The rearrangement joins TRBV6-5 to TRBJ2-7, with TRBD1 matching 10 bases. The CDR3 loop spans 14 amino acids. The V gene's germline CDR1 is MNHEY and CDR2 SVGAGI. V trimming: 4 bases; J trimming: 5 bases; junction bases outside the gene matches: 5. The CDR3 reads CASSWTGGLNEQYF. The CDR3 nucleotides read TGTGCCAGCAGTTGGACAGGGGGTCTCAACGAGCAGTACTTC.

This clonotype was picked up a small number of times. The gene calls are TRBV18 and TRBJ2-2; the D gene is possibly TRBD2 (5 bases). The V end lost 6 bases, the J end lost 5 bases, and 13 bases lay between the germline ends. The CDR3 length is 14 residues. Germline CDR1 reads KGHSH; CDR2 reads LQKENI. The CDR3 sequence: CASSRTRDTGELFF. The CDR3 DNA reads as TGTGCCAGCTCTCGTACGAGGGATACCGGGGAGCTGTTTTTT.